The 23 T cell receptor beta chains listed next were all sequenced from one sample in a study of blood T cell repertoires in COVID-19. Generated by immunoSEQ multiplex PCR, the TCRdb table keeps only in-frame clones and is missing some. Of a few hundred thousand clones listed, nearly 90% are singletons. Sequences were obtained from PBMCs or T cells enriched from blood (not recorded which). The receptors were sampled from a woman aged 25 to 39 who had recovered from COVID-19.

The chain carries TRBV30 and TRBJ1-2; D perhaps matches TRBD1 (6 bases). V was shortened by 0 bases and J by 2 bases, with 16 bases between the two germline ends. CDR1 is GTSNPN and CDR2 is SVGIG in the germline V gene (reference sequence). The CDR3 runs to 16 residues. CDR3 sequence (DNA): TGTGCCTGGAGTGTGGCAGGGGCGTTGGGGAACTATGGCTACACCTTC. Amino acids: CAWSVAGALGNYGYTF.

CDR3 bases: TGTGCCAGCAGTTACCCCGGGACTACCCGAGAGACCCAGTACTTC. This translates into CASSYPGTTRETQYF. The chain is built from TRBV6-5 and TRBJ2-5; TRBD2 agrees at 7 bases. V trimming: 2 bases; J trimming: 4 bases; junction bases outside the gene matches: 7. Germline V gene lookup returns CDR1 MNHEY and CDR2 SVGAGI. There are 15 residues in the CDR3.

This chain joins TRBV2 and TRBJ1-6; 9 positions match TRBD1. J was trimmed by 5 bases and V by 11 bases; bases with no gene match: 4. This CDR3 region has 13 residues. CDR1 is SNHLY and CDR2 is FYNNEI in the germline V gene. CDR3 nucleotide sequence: TGTGCCGGCCGGACAGGGGATAATTCACCCCTCCACTTT. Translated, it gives CAGRTGDNSPLHF.

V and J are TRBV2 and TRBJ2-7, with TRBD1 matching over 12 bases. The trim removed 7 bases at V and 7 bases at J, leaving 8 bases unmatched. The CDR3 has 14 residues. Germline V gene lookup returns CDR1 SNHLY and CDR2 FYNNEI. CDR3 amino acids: CASIPGQGAYEQYF. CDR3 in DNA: TGTGCCAGCATTCCGGGACAGGGGGCTTATGAGCAGTACTTC.

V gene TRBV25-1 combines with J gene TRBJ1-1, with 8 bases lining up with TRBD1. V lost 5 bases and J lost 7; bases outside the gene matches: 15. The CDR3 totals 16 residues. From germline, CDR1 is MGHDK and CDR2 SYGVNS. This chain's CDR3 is CASSPRTGTASNEAFF. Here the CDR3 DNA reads TGTGCCAGCAGTCCCAGGACAGGGACCGCCTCCAATGAAGCTTTCTTT.

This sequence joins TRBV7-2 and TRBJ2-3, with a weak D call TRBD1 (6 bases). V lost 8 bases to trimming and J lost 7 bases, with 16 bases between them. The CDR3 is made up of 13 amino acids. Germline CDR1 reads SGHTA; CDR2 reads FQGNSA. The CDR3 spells CASSLGRGNTQYF. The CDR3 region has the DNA TGTGCCAGCTCCCTTGGCAGGGGAAATACGCAGTATTTT.

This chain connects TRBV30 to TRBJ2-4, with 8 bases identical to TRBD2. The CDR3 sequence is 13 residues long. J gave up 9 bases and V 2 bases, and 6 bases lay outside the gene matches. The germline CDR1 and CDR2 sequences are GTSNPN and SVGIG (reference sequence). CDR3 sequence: CAWSSSAGGIQYF. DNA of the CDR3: TGTGCCTGGAGTTCTTCGGCGGGAGGCATTCAGTACTTC.

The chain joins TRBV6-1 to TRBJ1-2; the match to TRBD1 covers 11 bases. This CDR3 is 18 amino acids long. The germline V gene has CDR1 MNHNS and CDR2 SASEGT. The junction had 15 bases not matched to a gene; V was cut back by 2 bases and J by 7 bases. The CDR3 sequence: CASSEREGPWTGGGGYTF. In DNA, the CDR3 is TGTGCCAGCAGTGAAAGGGAAGGGCCTTGGACAGGGGGCGGTGGCTACACCTTC.

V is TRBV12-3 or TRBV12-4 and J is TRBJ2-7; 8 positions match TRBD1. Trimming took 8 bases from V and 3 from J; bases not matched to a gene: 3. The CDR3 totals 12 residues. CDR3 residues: CASGQGIYEQYF. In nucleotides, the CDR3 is TGTGCCAGCGGACAGGGAATCTACGAGCAGTACTTC.

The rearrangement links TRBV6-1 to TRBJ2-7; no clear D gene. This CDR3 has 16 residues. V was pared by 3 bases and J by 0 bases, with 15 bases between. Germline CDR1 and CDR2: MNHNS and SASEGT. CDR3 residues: CASSEGWAGSSYEQYF. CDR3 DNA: TGTGCCAGCAGTGAGGGTTGGGCAGGCAGCTCCTACGAGCAGTACTTC.

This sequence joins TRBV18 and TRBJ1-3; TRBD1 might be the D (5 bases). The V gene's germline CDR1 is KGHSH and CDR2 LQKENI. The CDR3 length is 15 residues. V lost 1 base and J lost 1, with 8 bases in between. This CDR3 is CASSPQGKSGNTIYF. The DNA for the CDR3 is TGTGCCAGCTCACCACAGGGGAAGTCTGGAAACACCATATATTTT. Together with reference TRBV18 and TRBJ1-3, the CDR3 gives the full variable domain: NAGVMQNPRHLVRRRGQEARLRCSPMKGHSHVYWYRQLPEEGLKFMVYLQKENIIDESGMPKERFSAEFPKEGPSILRIQQVVRGDSAAYFCASSPQGKSGNTIYFGEGSWLTVV.

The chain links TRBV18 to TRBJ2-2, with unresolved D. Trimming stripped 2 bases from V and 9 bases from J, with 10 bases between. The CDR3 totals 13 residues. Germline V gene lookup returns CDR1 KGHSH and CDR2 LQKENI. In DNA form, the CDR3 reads TGTGCCAGCTCACCAGGGCACGACCGGGAGCTGTTTTTT. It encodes CASSPGHDRELFF.

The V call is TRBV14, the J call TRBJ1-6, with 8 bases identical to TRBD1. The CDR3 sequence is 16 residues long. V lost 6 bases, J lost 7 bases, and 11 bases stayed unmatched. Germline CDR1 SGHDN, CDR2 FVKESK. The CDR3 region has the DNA TGTGCCAGCAGTCCCTTAGGACAGGGTGAGAATTCACCCCTCCACTTT. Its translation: CASSPLGQGENSPLHF.

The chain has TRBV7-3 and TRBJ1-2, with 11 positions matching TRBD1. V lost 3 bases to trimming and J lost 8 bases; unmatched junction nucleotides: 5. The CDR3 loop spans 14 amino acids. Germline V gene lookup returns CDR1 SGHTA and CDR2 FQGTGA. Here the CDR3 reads CASSLTGQGVGYTF. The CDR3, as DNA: TGTGCCAGCAGCTTGACGGGACAGGGGGTAGGCTACACCTTC.

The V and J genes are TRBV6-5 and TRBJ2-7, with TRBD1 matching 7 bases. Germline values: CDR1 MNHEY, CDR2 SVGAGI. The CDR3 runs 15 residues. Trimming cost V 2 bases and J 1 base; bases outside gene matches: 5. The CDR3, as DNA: TGTGCCAGCAGTTACCGGGACAGAACATCCTACGAGCAGTACTTC. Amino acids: CASSYRDRTSYEQYF.

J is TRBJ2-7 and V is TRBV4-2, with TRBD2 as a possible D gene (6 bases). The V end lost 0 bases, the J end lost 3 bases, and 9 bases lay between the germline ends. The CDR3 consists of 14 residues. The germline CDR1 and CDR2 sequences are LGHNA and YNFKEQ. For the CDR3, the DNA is TGTGCCAGCAGCCAAGACCCGGGGGACTACGAGCAGTACTTC. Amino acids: CASSQDPGDYEQYF.

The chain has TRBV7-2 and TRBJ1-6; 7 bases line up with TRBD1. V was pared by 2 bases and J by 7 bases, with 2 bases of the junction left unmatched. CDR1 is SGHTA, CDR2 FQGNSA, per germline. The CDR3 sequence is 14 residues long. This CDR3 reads CASSLKGQNSPLHF. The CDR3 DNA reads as TGTGCCAGCAGCTTAAAGGGACAGAATTCACCCCTCCACTTT.

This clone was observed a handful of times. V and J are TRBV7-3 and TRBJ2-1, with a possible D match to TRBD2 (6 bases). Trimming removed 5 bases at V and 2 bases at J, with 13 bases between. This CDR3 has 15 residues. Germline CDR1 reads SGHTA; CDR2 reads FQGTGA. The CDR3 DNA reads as TGTGCCAGCAGCCCGGAGGGAGACGCCTACAATGAGCAGTTCTTC. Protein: CASSPEGDAYNEQFF.

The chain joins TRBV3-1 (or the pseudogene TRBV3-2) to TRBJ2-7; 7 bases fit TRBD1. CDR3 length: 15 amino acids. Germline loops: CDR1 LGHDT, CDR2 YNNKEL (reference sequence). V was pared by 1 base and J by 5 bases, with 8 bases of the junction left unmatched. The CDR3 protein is CASSQVGGAVHEQYF. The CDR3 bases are TGTGCCAGCAGCCAAGTAGGGGGCGCCGTCCACGAGCAGTACTTC.

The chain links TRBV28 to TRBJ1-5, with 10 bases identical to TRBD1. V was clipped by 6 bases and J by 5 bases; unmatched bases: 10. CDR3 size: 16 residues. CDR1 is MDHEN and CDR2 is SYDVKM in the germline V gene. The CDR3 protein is CASRTPSTGGDQPQHF. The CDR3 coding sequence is TGTGCCAGCAGGACTCCCTCGACAGGGGGCGATCAGCCCCAGCATTTT.

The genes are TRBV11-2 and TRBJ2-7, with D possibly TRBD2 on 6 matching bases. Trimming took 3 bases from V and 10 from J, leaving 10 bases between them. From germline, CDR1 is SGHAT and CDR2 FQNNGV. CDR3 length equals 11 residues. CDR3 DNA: TGTGCCAGCAGCTTGGGGGGTAATCAGTACTTC. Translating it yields CASSLGGNQYF.

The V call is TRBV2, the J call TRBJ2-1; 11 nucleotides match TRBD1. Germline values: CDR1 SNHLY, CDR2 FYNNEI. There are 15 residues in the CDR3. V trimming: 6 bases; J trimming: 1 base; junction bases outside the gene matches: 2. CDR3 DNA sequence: TGTGCCAGCAGGGACAGGGGGCAATCCTACAATGAGCAGTTCTTC. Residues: CASRDRGQSYNEQFF.

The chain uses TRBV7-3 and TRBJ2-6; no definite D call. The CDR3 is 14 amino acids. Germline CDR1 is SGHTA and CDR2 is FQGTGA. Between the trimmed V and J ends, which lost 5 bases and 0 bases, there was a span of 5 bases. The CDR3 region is CASSPSSGANVLTF. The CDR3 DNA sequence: TGTGCCAGCAGCCCCTCCTCTGGGGCCAACGTCCTGACTTTC.